Listed below are T cell receptor beta chains from one sample, sequenced in a study of control samples from healthy donors and cancer patients. Assay used: immunoSEQ multiplex PCR; TCRdb lists only in-frame clones, some missing. The data hold 65,000 to 95,000 clones, with approximately 87% observed a single time. The sample was blood. Source of these receptors: a man in his forties or fifties in good health. Each CDR3 is given with its conserved first and last residue. D genes are given only for firm matches. Some rows have no size entry. The others give once, few or many, or a class for an expanded clone.

clone_size j_call v_call d_call cdr3_nt cdr3_aa
- TRBJ1-1 TRBV4-1 - TGCGCCAGCAGAGGAATCCCCCCGAGTACTGAAGCTTTCTTT CASRGIPPSTEAFF
- TRBJ1-1 TRBV5-4 TRBD1 TGTGCCAGCAGCTTCTTGGACAGGGAGGGAGAAGCTTTCTTT CASSFLDREGEAFF
few TRBJ2-2 TRBV10-1 - TGCGCCAGCAGTGAGATTGGGGTCGGGGAGCTGTTTTTT CASSEIGVGELFF
once TRBJ2-1 TRBV7-9 - TGTGCCAGCAGCTTGAGGGCCCTCCCCGGGACCCCAAGTGAGCAGTTCTTC CASSLRALPGTPSEQFF
- TRBJ1-6 TRBV7-2 TRBD1 TGTGCCAGCAGCTTCCGGACAGGGGGCGCCGATAATTCACCCCTCCACTTT CASSFRTGGADNSPLHF
- TRBJ1-5 TRBV6-2/TRBV6-3 - TGTGCCAGCAGTCACGACGGTTATAGCAATCAGCCCCAGCATTTT CASSHDGYSNQPQHF
- TRBJ2-7 TRBV28 - TGTGCCAGCACCCTCGGGTGGGAGACGTACGAGCAGTACTTC CASTLGWETYEQYF
- TRBJ2-1 TRBV19 - TGTGCCACCCGAACTGTAGCAGGCTCCTACAATGAGCAGTTCTTC CATRTVAGSYNEQFF
once TRBJ1-4 TRBV3-1/TRBV3-2 - TGTGCCAGCAGCCAAGGGAATATGGGTGAAAAACTGTTTTTT CASSQGNMGEKLFF
- TRBJ1-5 TRBV5-1 - TGCGCCAGCAGCTTGGAAGGGGCGCGACAGCCCCAGCATTTT CASSLEGARQPQHF
once TRBJ2-7 TRBV30 - TGTGCCTGGAGTGTTAGTTCAGGGTACGAGCAGTACTTC CAWSVSSGYEQYF
- TRBJ1-1 TRBV5-1 - TGCGCCAGCAGCTTGGATGGGGGGGCGTTTACTGAAGCTTTCTTT CASSLDGGAFTEAFF
few TRBJ2-7 TRBV5-4 - TGTGCCAGCAGCTTAGGGGGAGACTACGAGCAGTACTTC CASSLGGDYEQYF
- TRBJ2-6 TRBV7-6 TRBD2 TGTGCCAGCAGCTCCTGGAGACTAGCGGGAGTAGGTGGGGCCAACGTCCTGACTTTC CASSSWRLAGVGGANVLTF
- TRBJ1-1 TRBV19 TRBD1 TGTGCCAGTGAACCGGGACAGCTGAACACTGAAGCTTTCTTT CASEPGQLNTEAFF
- TRBJ2-7 TRBV28 TRBD2 TGTGCCAGCACTAGCGGGACCTACGAGCAGTACTTC CASTSGTYEQYF
- TRBJ2-2 TRBV10-3 - TGTGCCATCAGCACAAAGGACACCGGGGAGCTGTTTTTT CAISTKDTGELFF
once TRBJ2-5 TRBV6-6 TRBD2 TGTGCCATCGGACTAGCGGGACAAGAGACCCAGTACTTC CAIGLAGQETQYF
- TRBJ2-7 TRBV10-3 TRBD2 TGTGCCATCAGTGAGGGCGGGGGCTACGAGCAGTACTTC CAISEGGGYEQYF
- TRBJ1-5 TRBV7-2 - TGTGCCAGCGGCAATAGCAATCAGCCCCAGCATTTT CASGNSNQPQHF
- TRBJ1-3 TRBV7-6 - TGTGCCAGCAGCTCGACAAACTCTGGAAACACCATATATTTT CASSSTNSGNTIYF
- TRBJ2-1 TRBV6-1 TRBD1 TGTGCCAGCAGACAGGGGTTAGATGAGCAGTTCTTC CASRQGLDEQFF
once TRBJ1-3 TRBV5-1 - TGCGCCAGCAGCCCGGTGACTTCGGGCTCTGGAAACACCATATATTTT CASSPVTSGSGNTIYF
- TRBJ1-6 TRBV6-5 TRBD1 TGTGCCAGCAGTTACTTTGGGACAGATTATTCACCCCTCCACTTT CASSYFGTDYSPLHF
- TRBJ1-2 TRBV2 - TGTGCCAGCAGTGACCCTGGGACTGACTATGGCTACACCTTC CASSDPGTDYGYTF
- TRBJ2-5 TRBV21-1 - TGTGCCAGCAGCGCAGATACAGGGGGCTGCGAGACCCAGTACTTC CASSADTGGCETQYF
- TRBJ2-5 TRBV10-3 - TGTGCCATCAGTCTTTCCCGGGGAACCATAGAGACCCAGTACTTC CAISLSRGTIETQYF
- TRBJ2-2 TRBV10-3 - TGTGCCCATGGGGAGGCCCCGAACACCGGGGAGCTGTTTTTT CAHGEAPNTGELFF
- TRBJ2-3 TRBV5-1 TRBD2 TGCGCCAGCAGCGCCAGCGGGGGGGTTACCACAGATACGCAGTATTTT CASSASGGVTTDTQYF
few TRBJ1-3 TRBV10-3 TRBD1 TGTGCCATCAGTGGGGGACAGGGAGACTCTGGAAACACCATATATTTT CAISGGQGDSGNTIYF
- TRBJ2-1 TRBV19 - TGTGCCAGTACCCAAAGGGGGGGAGTCGGGTACAATGAGCAGTTCTTC CASTQRGGVGYNEQFF
- TRBJ2-2 TRBV7-8 TRBD2 TGTGCCACCCAGGTTATAGCGGGGGGGCCTACGACCGGGGAGCTGTTTTTT CATQVIAGGPTTGELFF
- TRBJ1-2 TRBV27 TRBD1 TGTGCCAGCAGTCCAGGGGGGGCGGGCTATGGCTACACCTTC CASSPGGAGYGYTF
- TRBJ2-7 TRBV6-5 - TGTGCCACCTCGGACTCCTACTACGAGCAGTACTTC CATSDSYYEQYF
- TRBJ1-1 TRBV28 TRBD1 TGTGCCAGCAGCCCCAGGGGGCGCGGCACTGAAGCTTTCTTT CASSPRGRGTEAFF
- TRBJ1-2 TRBV19 - TGTGCCAGTCAGCCAGAAGAGGGCTATGGCTACACCTTC CASQPEEGYGYTF
- TRBJ1-1 TRBV5-3 - TGTGCCAGAAGTAGCGCGGGGAACACTGAAGCTTTCTTT CARSSAGNTEAFF
- TRBJ1-2 TRBV4-1 TRBD1 TGCGCCAGCAGCCAAGATGTAGCGGGACAGGGCCGGTGCGTCTTC CASSQDVAGQGRCVF
- TRBJ1-4 TRBV5-8 - TGTGCCAGCAGCTTCTTTGGCAGGGTTACTAATGAAAAACTGTTTTTT CASSFFGRVTNEKLFF
- TRBJ2-1 TRBV9 TRBD1 TGTGCCAGCAGTGCGAGAGGGTCCGGACAGGGGAACAATGAGCAGTTCTTC CASSARGSGQGNNEQFF
- TRBJ2-2 TRBV15 TRBD1 TGTGCCACCAGCAGATTGAAGGGACAGTTGAACACCGGGGAGCTGTTTTTT CATSRLKGQLNTGELFF
once TRBJ2-2 TRBV19 - TGTGCCAGTAGTATAGGCGGAGGAATAACCGGGGAGCTGTTTTTT CASSIGGGITGELFF
- TRBJ1-5 TRBV24-1 - TGTGCCACCAGTGATTCCCGACGGGAGAATCAGCCCCAGCATTTT CATSDSRRENQPQHF
few TRBJ2-4 TRBV7-9 - TGTGCCAGCAGCACGGCGTGGAGGGCCAAAAACATTCAGTACTTC CASSTAWRAKNIQYF
- TRBJ2-7 TRBV2 - TGTGCCAGCACCCCCGCCGGGTACGAGCAGTACTTC CASTPAGYEQYF
- TRBJ1-2 TRBV5-6 - TGTGCCAGCAGCTTGATGCCGGGGGATGGCTACACCTTC CASSLMPGDGYTF
- TRBJ2-1 TRBV2 - TGTGCCAGCTCTGACGCAACCTACAATGAGCAGTTCTTC CASSDATYNEQFF
- TRBJ2-2 TRBV11-3 - TGTGCCAGCAGCTCGGACAGAACGAACACCGGGGAGCTGTTTTTT CASSSDRTNTGELFF
- TRBJ1-1 TRBV5-1 TRBD1 TGCGCCAGCAGCATCCAGGGACAGGGGAACACTGAAGCTTTCTTT CASSIQGQGNTEAFF
- TRBJ1-4 TRBV5-6 TRBD1 TGTGCCAGCAGCTTGGGACAGGGGGTGTTAACTAATGAAAAACTGTTTTTT CASSLGQGVLTNEKLFF
- TRBJ1-4 TRBV27 - TGTGCCAGCAGTTTATTTTTCGGGACGCCTGAACTGTTTTTT CASSLFFGTPELFF
once TRBJ1-1 TRBV5-5 - TGTGCCAGCAGCTGGGGGGTGAACACTGAAGCTTTCTTT CASSWGVNTEAFF
once TRBJ2-7 TRBV12-3/TRBV12-4 - TGTGCCAGCAGTCTCGGGAGTCTGACAGAGCAGTACTTC CASSLGSLTEQYF
- TRBJ2-3 TRBV6-2/TRBV6-3 - TGTGCCAGCAGCGGTTGGGGGGATACGCAGTATTTT CASSGWGDTQYF